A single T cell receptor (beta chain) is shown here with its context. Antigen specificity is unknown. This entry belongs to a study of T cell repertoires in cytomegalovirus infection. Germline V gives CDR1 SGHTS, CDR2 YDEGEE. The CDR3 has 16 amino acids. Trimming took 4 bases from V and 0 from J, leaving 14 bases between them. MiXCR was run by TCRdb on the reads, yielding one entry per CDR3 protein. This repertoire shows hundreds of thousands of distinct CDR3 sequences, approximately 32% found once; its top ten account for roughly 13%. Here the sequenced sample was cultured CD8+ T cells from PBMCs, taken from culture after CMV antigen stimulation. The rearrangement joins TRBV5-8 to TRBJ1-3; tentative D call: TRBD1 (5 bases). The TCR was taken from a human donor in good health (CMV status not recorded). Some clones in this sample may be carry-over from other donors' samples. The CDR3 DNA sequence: TGTGCCAGCAGCCCCGGGGGACTGATCTCTGGAAACACCATATATTTT. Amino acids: CASSPGGLISGNTIYF.